This is a list of T cell receptor beta chains from one sample in a study of T cells after yellow fever vaccination. Each CDR3 protein is one row after TCRdb ran MiXCR on the 5' RACE reads. Of roughly 70,000 distinct CDR3 sequences in the sample, 7.5% to 9% are singletons; the top ten hold roughly two fifths. Sequenced material: CD8+ T cells sorted from PBMCs, taken on the day of the yellow fever booster vaccination. The receptors shown here come from a man younger than 40 who received the YFV17D yellow fever vaccine. Both conserved end residues are part of each CDR3. A D gene is named only where the DNA matches it firmly. Expanded clones are given a class, and other clones once, few, many or no size at all.

>TRBV29-1|TRBJ2-7|TRBD2|few
CSVQLAGGPYEQYF
TGCAGCGTCCAGTTAGCGGGAGGGCCCTACGAGCAGTACTTC
>TRBV5-5|TRBJ1-1|.|many
CASSLVHLEGDTEAFF
TGTGCCAGCAGCTTGGTACACCTCGAGGGTGACACTGAAGCTTTCTTT
>TRBV7-2|TRBJ2-5|.|few
CASSHPGETQYF
TGTGCCAGCAGCCACCCCGGGGAGACCCAGTACTTC
>TRBV10-1|TRBJ2-7|.|few
CASSAQAGYEQYF
TGCGCCAGCAGTGCCCAGGCGGGATACGAGCAGTACTTC
>TRBV12-3/TRBV12-4|TRBJ2-7|TRBD1|few
CASNKPGQPYEQYF
TGTGCCAGCAATAAACCGGGACAGCCCTACGAGCAGTACTTC
>TRBV11-2|TRBJ2-2|.|few
CASRHPPSSVTGELFF
TGTGCCAGCAGGCACCCCCCATCGTCTGTGACCGGGGAGCTGTTTTTT
>TRBV24-1|TRBJ2-1|.|.
CATSGDNEQFF
TGTGCCACCAGTGGGGACAATGAGCAGTTCTTC
>TRBV6-2/TRBV6-3|TRBJ2-4|.|.
CASSYSDLTGAIAKNIQYF
TGTGCCAGCAGTTACTCGGACCTAACGGGAGCCATAGCCAAAAACATTCAGTACTTC
>TRBV7-3|TRBJ2-3|TRBD1|few
CASSSEGALSDTQYF
TGTGCCAGCAGCTCCGAGGGGGCCCTCTCAGATACGCAGTATTTT
>TRBV4-3|TRBJ1-6|.|few
CASSQDGGIPSPLHF
TGCGCCAGCAGCCAAGATGGAGGGATCCCTTCACCCCTCCACTTT
>TRBV7-9|TRBJ2-1|TRBD2|few
CASIATSGVQFF
TGTGCCAGCATCGCCACTAGCGGGGTACAGTTCTTC
>TRBV2|TRBJ2-7|.|.
CASSGQSHEQYF
TGTGCCAGCAGTGGACAGTCCCACGAGCAGTACTTC
>TRBV7-8|TRBJ1-1|.|.
CASSLVQGTLANTEAFF
TGTGCCAGCAGCTTAGTCCAGGGGACACTAGCGAACACTGAAGCTTTCTTT
>TRBV29-1|TRBJ2-7|TRBD1|.
CSAVRDRTYEQYF
TGCAGCGCAGTACGGGACAGGACCTACGAGCAGTACTTC